A selection of T cell receptor beta chains follows, all from one sample in a study of cytomegalovirus exposure and HLA in healthy donors. Sequencing was performed with immunoSEQ multiplex PCR; in TCRdb, only in-frame clones are kept and a portion is missing. Of about 120,000 clones listed, roughly 90% are singletons. The sequencing sample was made of PBMCs. The receptors here all came from a woman aged 18-29 years in good health and CMV-seronegative. CDR3s include the opening cysteine and the closing phenylalanine or tryptophan. Fields, in order: V gene, D gene, J gene, clone size, CDR3 protein, CDR3 DNA. D genes are given only for firm matches. Clone sizes are given selectively: once, few, many, or a class where the clone is expanded.

TRBV18,TRBD1,TRBJ2-7,-,CASSPTAGQGGEQYF,TGTGCCAGCTCACCCACAGCGGGACAGGGGGGCGAGCAGTACTTC
TRBV5-4,-,TRBJ2-3,once,CASSLVLGSTDTQYF,TGTGCCAGCAGCTTGGTACTAGGGAGCACAGATACGCAGTATTTT
TRBV6-1,TRBD1,TRBJ2-7,-,CASSWTGGYEQYF,TGTGCCAGCAGTTGGACAGGAGGCTACGAGCAGTACTTC
TRBV27,-,TRBJ2-7,-,CASSLSGFYEQYF,TGTGCCAGCAGTTTATCTGGCTTTTACGAGCAGTACTTC
TRBV6-1,TRBD1,TRBJ2-7,-,CASSWEDRATYEQYF,TGTGCCAGCAGTTGGGAGGACAGGGCGACCTACGAGCAGTACTTC
TRBV11-3,-,TRBJ2-5,once,CASSPLLAEQETQYF,TGTGCCAGCAGCCCTCTCTTAGCGGAACAAGAGACCCAGTACTTC
TRBV2,TRBD1,TRBJ2-1,-,CASRAGTGSYNEQFF,TGTGCCAGCAGAGCCGGGACAGGGTCCTACAATGAGCAGTTCTTC
TRBV29-1,TRBD1,TRBJ2-7,-,CSVGTGGSNEQYF,TGCAGCGTTGGGACAGGGGGCTCAAACGAGCAGTACTTC
TRBV28,-,TRBJ2-2,-,CASREAPGELFF,TGTGCCAGTAGGGAGGCCCCCGGGGAGCTGTTTTTT
TRBV6-4,TRBD2,TRBJ2-2,-,CASSELAGMAGELFF,TGTGCCAGCAGTGAACTAGCGGGAATGGCCGGGGAGCTGTTTTTT
TRBV6-5,-,TRBJ2-1,-,CASRNFGNEQFF,TGTGCCAGCAGAAACTTCGGCAATGAGCAGTTCTTC
TRBV19,TRBD1,TRBJ1-1,-,CASSIEEGQGEAFF,TGTGCCAGTAGTATAGAGGAGGGACAGGGAGAAGCTTTCTTT
TRBV4-1,-,TRBJ2-7,few,CASSGPSYEQYF,TGCGCCAGCAGCGGTCCCAGCTACGAGCAGTACTTC
TRBV7-6,TRBD2,TRBJ2-1,-,CASSLPAGLAELNEQFF,TGTGCCAGCAGCCTCCCCGCCGGGCTAGCGGAGCTCAATGAGCAGTTCTTC
TRBV9,-,TRBJ2-1,-,CASNQSPLRGNEQFF,TGTGCCAGCAACCAGTCCCCCCTTCGAGGAAATGAGCAGTTCTTC
TRBV11-3,TRBD1,TRBJ2-4,-,CASSPSPGTDPRNIQYF,TGTGCCAGCAGCCCGAGCCCTGGGACAGACCCCAGAAACATTCAGTACTTC
TRBV27,TRBD2,TRBJ2-1,-,CASSLAGGYNEQFF,TGTGCCAGCAGTTTAGCGGGAGGGTACAATGAGCAGTTCTTC
TRBV5-6,-,TRBJ2-3,-,CASSLAQSVGLSTDTQYF,TGTGCCAGCAGCTTGGCTCAGAGTGTGGGCCTGAGCACAGATACGCAGTATTTT
TRBV7-2,TRBD2,TRBJ2-5,-,CASSLGLAGEGTQYF,TGTGCCAGCAGCTTAGGACTAGCGGGGGAAGGGACCCAGTACTTC
TRBV4-1,TRBD1,TRBJ2-1,-,CASSQPGQGASEQFF,TGCGCCAGCAGCCAACCGGGACAGGGTGCGTCTGAGCAGTTCTTC
TRBV7-9,TRBD1,TRBJ2-1,-,CASRFGTGSTIEQFF,TGTGCCAGCAGATTCGGGACAGGGAGTACAATTGAGCAGTTCTTC
TRBV4-1,-,TRBJ1-2,-,CASSLFGGPDYGYTF,TGCGCCAGCAGCCTTTTCGGGGGGCCTGACTATGGCTACACCTTC
TRBV27,TRBD2,TRBJ2-1,once,CASSSGTSGSSNEQFF,TGTGCCAGCAGTAGTGGGACTAGCGGGAGTTCCAATGAGCAGTTCTTC
TRBV13,TRBD1,TRBJ2-1,-,CASSLWTGTDHNEQFF,TGTGCCAGCAGCCTCTGGACAGGGACCGACCACAATGAGCAGTTCTTC
TRBV5-5,TRBD2,TRBJ2-7,-,CASRPTSGMGEQYF,TGTGCCAGCAGACCGACTAGCGGGATGGGCGAGCAGTACTTC
TRBV2,-,TRBJ2-3,once,CASRPGKLDDTQYF,TGTGCCAGCAGGCCGGGAAAACTAGATGATACGCAGTATTTT
TRBV19,TRBD2,TRBJ2-2,once,CASTPGTSGMGGELFF,TGTGCCAGTACCCCAGGCACTAGCGGGATGGGCGGGGAGCTGTTTTTT
TRBV7-3,TRBD2,TRBJ2-3,-,CASSLPTSGKADTQYF,TGTGCCAGCAGCTTGCCGACTAGCGGGAAAGCAGATACGCAGTATTTT
TRBV6-6,-,TRBJ2-7,-,CASKGGIAYEQYF,TGTGCCAGCAAGGGGGGGATCGCCTACGAGCAGTACTTC
TRBV28,TRBD1,TRBJ1-2,-,CASSFLIGTGGPKSYGYTF,TGTGCCAGCAGTTTCCTTATCGGGACAGGGGGCCCCAAATCCTATGGCTACACCTTC
TRBV6-4,TRBD2,TRBJ2-1,once,CASIVRGRTNEQFF,TGTGCCAGCATAGTACGCGGGAGGACGAATGAGCAGTTCTTC
TRBV11-3,-,TRBJ2-5,-,CASSLDGSTGETQYF,TGTGCCAGCAGCTTAGACGGTTCTACGGGAGAGACCCAGTACTTC
TRBV5-6,-,TRBJ1-3,-,CASSSGGPGISGNTIYF,TGTGCCAGCAGCTCGGGAGGCCCGGGGATAAGCGGAAACACCATATATTTT
TRBV2,TRBD2,TRBJ2-7,few,CASSDCGSCEQYF,TGTGCCAGCAGTGATTGCGGGAGCTGCGAGCAGTACTTC
TRBV6-1,-,TRBJ1-5,-,CASSEPEDVKDF,TGTGCCAGCAGTGAACCGGAGGACGTCAAAGATTTT
TRBV13,TRBD2,TRBJ2-3,-,CASSSGLASTDTQYF,TGTGCCAGCAGCTCGGGACTAGCGAGCACAGATACGCAGTATTTT
TRBV27,-,TRBJ2-7,-,CASQAGVEQYF,TGTGCCAGCCAAGCAGGGGTCGAGCAGTACTTC
TRBV7-2,-,TRBJ2-7,-,CASSLGARSYEQYF,TGTGCCAGCAGCTTAGGGGCCAGATCCTACGAGCAGTACTTC
TRBV28,-,TRBJ1-1,-,CASSSRLLNTEAFF,TGTGCCAGCAGTTCCAGACTCCTGAACACTGAAGCTTTCTTT
TRBV14,-,TRBJ1-2,-,CASSQGGHHNYGYTF,TGTGCCAGCAGCCAAGGGGGACACCATAACTATGGCTACACCTTC
TRBV6-6,-,TRBJ2-3,-,CASRSGTDTQYF,TGTGCCAGCAGGTCAGGCACAGATACGCAGTATTTT
TRBV2,TRBD1,TRBJ2-5,-,CASSTDRGSETQYF,TGTGCCAGCAGTACCGACAGGGGTTCAGAGACCCAGTACTTC
TRBV10-3,-,TRBJ1-3,-,CAISGRGGSGNTIYF,TGTGCCATCAGTGGCCGAGGGGGCTCTGGAAACACCATATATTTT
TRBV15,TRBD2,TRBJ2-1,-,CATYSGSTDEQFF,TGTGCCACCTATAGCGGGAGTACCGATGAGCAGTTCTTC
TRBV5-1,TRBD1,TRBJ2-1,-,CASSLRQGPPLHGGEQFF,TGCGCCAGCAGCCTAAGACAGGGTCCACCCCTGCACGGCGGTGAGCAGTTCTTC
TRBV6-4,TRBD2,TRBJ2-1,-,CASSDAGLDHNEQFF,TGTGCCAGCAGTGATGCGGGACTAGACCACAATGAGCAGTTCTTC
TRBV19,-,TRBJ1-5,-,CASSIDVGRNQPQHF,TGTGCCAGTAGTATAGATGTAGGGAGGAATCAGCCCCAGCATTTT
TRBV5-5,-,TRBJ1-4,-,CASSLQAEKLFF,TGTGCCAGCAGCTTACAGGCCGAAAAACTGTTTTTT
TRBV2,TRBD1,TRBJ2-1,-,CASSPDRAGYNEQFF,TGTGCCAGCAGTCCTGACAGGGCCGGCTACAATGAGCAGTTCTTC
TRBV28,-,TRBJ1-1,-,CASSLYRAGNTEAFF,TGTGCCAGCAGTTTGTACAGGGCGGGTAACACTGAAGCTTTCTTT